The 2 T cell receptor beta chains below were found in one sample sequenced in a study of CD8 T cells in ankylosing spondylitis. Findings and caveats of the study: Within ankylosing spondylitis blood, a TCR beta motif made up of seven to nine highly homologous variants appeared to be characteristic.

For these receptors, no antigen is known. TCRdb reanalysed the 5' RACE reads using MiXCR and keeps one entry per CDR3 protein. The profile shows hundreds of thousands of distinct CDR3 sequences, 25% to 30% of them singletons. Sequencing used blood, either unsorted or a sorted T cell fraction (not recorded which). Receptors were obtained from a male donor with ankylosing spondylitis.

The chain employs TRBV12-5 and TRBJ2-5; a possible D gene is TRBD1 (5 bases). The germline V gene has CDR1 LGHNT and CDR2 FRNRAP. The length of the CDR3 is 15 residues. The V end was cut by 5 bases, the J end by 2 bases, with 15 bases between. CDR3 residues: CASGKRQLHQETQYF. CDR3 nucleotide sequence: TGTGCTAGTGGTAAACGACAGCTACATCAAGAGACCCAGTACTTC.

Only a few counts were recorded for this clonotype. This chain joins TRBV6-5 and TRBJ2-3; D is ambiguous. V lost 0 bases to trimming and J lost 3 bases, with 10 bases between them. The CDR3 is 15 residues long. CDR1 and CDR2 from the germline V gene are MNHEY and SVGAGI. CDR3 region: CASSYSKGRTDTQYF. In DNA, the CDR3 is TGTGCCAGCAGTTACTCGAAGGGCCGGACAGATACGCAGTATTTT.